This is a list of T cell receptor beta chains from one sample in a study of breast tumors, draining lymph nodes, adjacent tissues. MiXCR, run by TCRdb on the multiplex PCR reads, gives a single entry per CDR3 protein. In the table there are 170,000 or so distinct CDR3 sequences, approximately 30% of which are singletons. The specimen sequenced was axillary lymph node tissue. The receptors come from a female donor with breast cancer. Some clones in this sample may be carry-over from other donors' samples. CDR3s include the opening cysteine and the closing phenylalanine or tryptophan. The order of the fields is D gene, J gene, V gene, CDR3 protein. D genes are given only for firm matches.

.,TRBJ2-7,TRBV7-9,CASSLSGVLEQYF
.,TRBJ2-7,TRBV5-1,CASSLGQRLNEQYF
.,TRBJ2-3,TRBV20-1,CSATRFVITDTLYF
.,TRBJ2-1,TRBV5-6,CASSLVQGRYNEQLF
TRBD2,TRBJ2-5,TRBV7-2,CASSLGSRAGGGEPQYF
TRBD2,TRBJ2-3,TRBV20-1,CSARRLAGGGTDTQYF
.,TRBJ1-6,TRBV4-1,CASSQRRSRNSPLHF
.,TRBJ1-5,TRBV27,CASSLSVANQPQHF
.,TRBJ2-4,TRBV5-1,CASSPALGGNGGKNIQYF
.,TRBJ1-6,TRBV9,CASSVVATGPLHF
.,TRBJ2-2,TRBV9,CASSWATGELFF
TRBD1,TRBJ1-6,TRBV18,CASSAGQPSNSYNSPLHF
TRBD1,TRBJ1-2,TRBV19,CASTPSQGADYGYTF
TRBD2,TRBJ2-7,TRBV27,CATKWSGGLDEQYF
.,TRBJ2-7,TRBV7-8,CASSQYRGPSYEQYF
.,TRBJ1-1,TRBV19,CASGRMNTEAFF
.,TRBJ1-2,TRBV10-2,CASSGQGPYGYTF
TRBD2,TRBJ2-1,TRBV5-5,CASRSGTSGAEQFF
.,TRBJ2-5,TRBV2,CASSEDRDDQETQYF
TRBD1,TRBJ2-3,TRBV20-1,CSATQDRSRADTQYF
TRBD1,TRBJ2-1,TRBV30,CAWGQGVNEQFF
TRBD1,TRBJ2-7,TRBV7-9,CASSLDYRGPRLYEQYF
TRBD2,TRBJ2-7,TRBV19,CASSKDPGLAVYEQYF
.,TRBJ2-1,TRBV20-1,CSARASLDDEQFF
.,TRBJ1-2,TRBV6-2/TRBV6-3,CASSHPDSYGYTF
.,TRBJ1-3,TRBV9,CASGVSLGTGSTIYF
.,TRBJ1-1,TRBV20-1,CSASIRLNTEAFF
TRBD1,TRBJ2-2,TRBV7-3,CASSQDRANTGELFF
TRBD2,TRBJ2-3,TRBV6-1,CASSEIGTSIDTQYF
.,TRBJ1-6,TRBV7-2,CASSYDSNSPLHF
TRBD1,TRBJ2-1,TRBV4-1,CASSQPGQGTNEQFF
.,TRBJ2-7,TRBV4-2,CASRGDYEQYF
.,TRBJ2-5,TRBV3-1,CASSQVGLETQYF
.,TRBJ2-3,TRBV4-1,CATRPHRDTDTQYF
.,TRBJ2-3,TRBV12-3/TRBV12-4,CASSGDGDNEQYF
.,TRBJ2-5,TRBV3-1,CASSQGSMGPIQETQYF
TRBD1,TRBJ1-1,TRBV7-2,CASSRMGTGTPFF
.,TRBJ2-5,TRBV18,CASSPSPQTQYF